A single sample gave rise to the 10 T cell receptor beta chains below, sequenced in a study of T cells in Graves' hyperthyroidism and ophthalmopathy. The TCR beta CDR3 regions underwent amplification using RNA transcripts as the source. The TCR CDR3 was amplified in a first-round RT-PCR using the HTBI primer set. TCRdb ran MiXCR on the multiplex PCR reads and lists one entry per CDR3 protein. Of about 200,000 distinct CDR3 sequences in the sample, around 17% were seen once. The sample comprised blood. The receptor source for this set is a woman aged 45-60 years with Graves' hyperthyroidism.

This clonotype was seen only a few times. The chain is built from TRBV29-1 and TRBJ1-4, with a tentative D call TRBD1 (5 bases). V lost 6 bases and J 7 bases, leaving 15 bases between the germline ends. The CDR3 is 13 residues long. In germline, CDR1 is SQVTM, CDR2 ANQGSEA. The CDR3 is CSVPGAWGEKLFF. The DNA of the CDR3 is TGCAGCGTCCCCGGGGCCTGGGGTGAAAAACTGTTTTTT.

This chain links TRBV30 with TRBJ1-2, with a possible D match to TRBD1 (5 bases). The CDR3 sequence is 15 residues long. In germline, CDR1 is GTSNPN, CDR2 SVGIG (reference sequence). V was pared by 2 bases and J by 5 bases, with 18 bases between. The DNA for the CDR3 is TGTGCCTGGAGTCAGAGTCTGGGGGGGAGATATGGCTACACCTTC. It specifies CAWSQSLGGRYGYTF.

This clonotype was recorded a few times. The chain links TRBV27 to TRBJ1-6, with 7 bases lining up with TRBD1. Germline CDR1 MNHEY, CDR2 SMNVEV (reference sequence). The ends lost 7 bases at V and 10 bases at J; junction bases unmatched: 10. This CDR3 is 14 amino acids long. CDR3: CASTLDRTYSPLHF. The CDR3 region has the DNA TGTGCCAGCACCCTGGACAGGACCTACTCACCCCTCCACTTT.

The table lists this clonotype with many counts. This chain uses TRBV10-3 with TRBJ2-1; no clear D. CDR3 length: 12 amino acids. CDR1 is ENHRY and CDR2 is SYGVKD in the germline V gene. Trimming took 5 bases from V and 6 from J, leaving 8 bases between them. CDR3 DNA sequence: TGTGCCATCAGTCCACATGCCAATGAGCAGTTCTTC. It encodes CAISPHANEQFF.

This clonotype has only a few counts. The V gene is TRBV16, the J gene TRBJ1-2, with D maybe TRBD1 (6 bases). This CDR3 has 16 residues. Germline CDR1 is KGHSY and CDR2 is FQNENV. Trimming took 0 bases from V and 5 from J, leaving 16 bases between them. CDR3 bases: TGTGCCAGCAGCCAATCAGGGGGTCCACTTAATTATGGCTACACCTTC. Translated, it gives CASSQSGGPLNYGYTF.

This clonotype was seen more than once but under ten times. V is TRBV7-9 and J is TRBJ2-4, with 10 bases lining up with TRBD2. The CDR3 extends over 14 amino acids. CDR1 and CDR2 (germline): SEHNR, FQNEAQ (reference sequence). Losses at the gene ends were 4 bases for V and 8 bases for J; bases not matched to a gene: 5. The CDR3 loop reads CASSSSGSPDIQYF. CDR3 coding DNA: TGTGCCAGCAGCTCTAGCGGGAGTCCGGACATTCAGTACTTC.

This chain joins TRBV27 and TRBJ2-1; TRBD2 matches at 12 bases. This CDR3 comprises 17 residues. CDR1 and CDR2 (germline): MNHEY, SMNVEV (reference sequence). V lost 1 base and J lost 6; bases outside the gene matches: 7. The DNA for the CDR3 is TGTGCCAGCAGTTTATTTCTAGCGGGAGGGTTGGGCAATGAGCAGTTCTTC. Translating gives CASSLFLAGGLGNEQFF.

At least ten counts were recorded for this clonotype. The gene calls are TRBV30 and TRBJ2-5, with D tentatively TRBD1 (6 bases). The ends were cut back, 3 bases at V and 3 bases at J, with 14 bases in the middle. The V gene's germline CDR1 is GTSNPN and CDR2 SVGIG (reference sequence). This CDR3 is built from 14 residues. The CDR3 DNA reads TGTGCCTGGAGGAAGACAGGAACAAAAGAGACCCAGTACTTC. Encoded protein: CAWRKTGTKETQYF.

There are a few counts of this clonotype. The chain has TRBV9 and TRBJ2-1; possibly TRBD1 for D (6 bases). The CDR3 has 17 amino acids. Germline-derived CDR1 and CDR2 are SGDLS and YYNGEE. With 4 bases removed from V and 5 bases from J, the gap between germline ends came to 22 bases. This chain's CDR3 is CASSLRSMDSINNEQFF. DNA for the CDR3: TGTGCCAGCAGCCTGAGGAGTATGGACAGCATCAACAATGAGCAGTTCTTC.

The chain combines TRBV12-5 with TRBJ2-7; TRBD2 matches at 10 bases. Germline CDR1 reads LGHNT; CDR2 reads FRNRAP. The CDR3 is made up of 15 amino acids. The CDR3: CAPILAGGTPYEQYF. The CDR3 DNA reads as TGTGCCCCGATATTAGCGGGAGGTACCCCCTACGAGCAGTACTTC. The complete variable domain, with remaining parts taken from reference TRBV12-5 and TRBJ2-7, reads DARVTQTPRHKVTEMGQEVTMRCQPILGHNTVFWYRQTMMQGLELLAYFRNRAPLDDSGMPKDRFSAEMPDATLATLKIQPSEPRDSAVYFCAPILAGGTPYEQYFGPGTRLTVT.